These 32 T cell receptor beta chains came from one sample sequenced in a study of beta chain features in type 1 diabetes. The isolated RNA, all of it, was reverse transcribed, so expressed TCRB transcripts were what got sequenced. Sequencing used immunoSEQ multiplex PCR; TCRdb keeps in-frame clones, though not all of them. The sample carries about 340,000 clones, less than 10% recorded once. Input material: central memory CD4+ T cells from blood. These receptors all come from a woman aged 18-29 years in good health.

The rearrangement joins TRBV6-6 to TRBJ2-7; D uncertain. CDR1 and CDR2 from the germline V gene are MNHNY and SVGAGI (reference sequence). The length of the CDR3 is 14 residues. Trimming pared 4 bases from V and 3 bases from J, leaving 13 bases between. This CDR3 is CASSFNPIGYEQYF. DNA for the CDR3: TGTGCCAGCAGTTTCAACCCTATAGGCTACGAGCAGTACTTC.

The V gene is TRBV15, the J gene TRBJ2-7; D possibly uses TRBD1 or TRBD2 (5 bases each). CDR3 length: 14 residues. Per the germline V gene, CDR1 is LNHNV and CDR2 is YYDKDF (reference sequence). V lost 3 bases and J 2 bases, leaving 11 bases between the germline ends. CDR3 DNA: TGTGCCACCAGCAGGGGGGACGGCGCCTACGAGCAGTACTTC. Translation: CATSRGDGAYEQYF.

There are a few counts of this clone. The chain carries TRBV7-2 and TRBJ2-5; the D is unclear. The CDR3 contains 13 residues. V was shortened by 2 bases and J by 5 bases, with 9 bases between the two germline ends. Germline V gene data show CDR1 as SGHTA and CDR2 as FQGNSA. This CDR3 reads CASSLMRIETQYF. CDR3 DNA sequence: TGTGCCAGCAGCTTAATGCGGATCGAGACCCAGTACTTC.

Many counts were recorded for this clone. The rearrangement uses TRBV9 and TRBJ2-2, with D possibly matching TRBD2 (5 bases). V was clipped by 1 base and J by 4 bases, with 14 bases between them. This CDR3 region has 16 residues. The germline V gene has CDR1 SGDLS and CDR2 YYNGEE. CDR3 in DNA: TGTGCCAGCAGCGTATTTATGGGAGCTCGCACCGGGGAGCTGTTTTTT. As protein: CASSVFMGARTGELFF. Based on the CDR3 plus reference TRBV9 and TRBJ2-2, the full variable domain is DSGVTQTPKHLITATGQRVTLRCSPRSGDLSVYWYQQSLDQGLQFLIQYYNGEERAKGNILERFSAQQFPDLHSELNLSSLELGDSALYFCASSVFMGARTGELFFGEGSRLTVL.

V gene TRBV29-1 combines with J gene TRBJ2-5; 10 bases fit TRBD1. The ends lost 3 bases at V and 5 bases at J; junction bases unmatched: 0. This CDR3 is 12 amino acids long. Germline V gives CDR1 SQVTM, CDR2 ANQGSEA. The CDR3 nucleotides read TGCAGCGTTGAGGGACAGGGGGAGACCCAGTACTTC. Protein sequence: CSVEGQGETQYF.

V and J are TRBV27 and TRBJ1-5; D unresolved. With 5 bases removed from V and 5 bases from J, the gap between germline ends came to 7 bases. Germline assignment: CDR1 MNHEY and CDR2 SMNVEV (reference sequence). This CDR3 contains 12 residues. The CDR3 loop is CASSPGDQPQHF. CDR3 nucleotide sequence: TGTGCCAGCAGTCCCGGGGATCAGCCCCAGCATTTT.

This clone was counted many times. V is TRBV29-1 and J is TRBJ2-7; maybe TRBD1 (6 bases). This CDR3 contains 14 residues. Trimming took 4 bases from V and 0 from J, leaving 13 bases between them. In germline, CDR1 is SQVTM, CDR2 ANQGSEA. This CDR3 reads CSVGGGSASYEQYF. The CDR3 region has the DNA TGCAGCGTTGGAGGGGGAAGCGCCTCCTACGAGCAGTACTTC.

This clone was seen only a few times. This may be a read error, as it is one base from a much larger clone. The chain has TRBV2 and TRBJ1-5, with a weak D call TRBD1 (5 bases). This CDR3 contains 13 residues. CDR1 is SNHLY and CDR2 is FYNNEI in the germline V gene. V was cut by 6 bases and J by 1 base, with 7 bases left in between. CDR3 sequence reads: CASSRESNQPQHF. CDR3 nucleotides: TGTGCCAGCAGCAGGGAAAGCAATCAGCCCCAGCATTTT.

This clone was detected only a few times. The gene calls are TRBV7-9 and TRBJ2-4; D is perhaps TRBD1 or TRBD2 (5 bases each). This CDR3 contains 13 residues. Trimming shortened V by 5 bases and J by 4 bases, and 9 bases separated the two germline ends. CDR1 is SEHNR, CDR2 FQNEAQ, per germline (reference sequence). CDR3 nucleotide sequence: TGTGCCAGCAGCCCGGGACGTAAAAACATTCAGTACTTC. This sequence encodes CASSPGRKNIQYF.

The chain carries TRBV7-2 and TRBJ1-3, with 9 bases matching TRBD1. There are 16 residues in the CDR3. CDR1 is SGHTA, CDR2 FQGNSA, per germline. Trimming cost V 3 bases and J 4 bases; bases outside gene matches: 7. The CDR3 DNA sequence: TGTGCCAGCAGCTTCACAGGGGGCTACGGAGGAAACACCATATATTTT. Translation gives CASSFTGGYGGNTIYF.

The chain is built from TRBV7-2 and TRBJ2-7, with a tentative D call TRBD2 (5 bases). Germline V lookup: CDR1 SGHTA, CDR2 FQGNSA. CDR3 length equals 16 residues. Trimming took 1 base from V and 3 from J, leaving 16 bases between them. CDR3 amino acids: CASSLGYHTGGYEQYF. The CDR3 DNA reads TGTGCCAGCAGCTTAGGATACCATACCGGAGGCTACGAGCAGTACTTC. Full variable domain (outside the CDR3, taken from reference TRBV7-2 and TRBJ2-7): GAGVSQSPSNKVTEKGKDVELRCDPISGHTALYWYRQSLGQGLEFLIYFQGNSAPDKSGLPSDRFSAERTGGSVSTLTIQRTQQEDSAVYLCASSLGYHTGGYEQYFGPGTRLTVT.

This clone occurred a few times. This chain links TRBV4-1 with TRBJ2-2, with D tentatively TRBD2 (5 bases). CDR1 and CDR2 (germline): MGHRA, YSYEKL. This CDR3 contains 13 residues. Between the trimmed V and J ends, which lost 4 bases and 8 bases, there was a span of 11 bases. CDR3 nucleotides: TGCGCCAGCAGCCTTCAGAGACTAGGGGAGCTGTTTTTT. This gives the protein CASSLQRLGELFF.

There are a few counts of this clone. The gene calls are TRBV27 and TRBJ2-1; 7 bases are a match to TRBD1. V gave up 6 bases and J gave up 13 bases; unmatched junction bases: 15. The CDR3 consists of 14 residues. Germline CDR1 and CDR2: MNHEY and SMNVEV (reference sequence). The DNA for the CDR3 is TGTGCCAGCAGCCGAAGACAGGGTCATACCCTCCAGTTCTTC. Protein: CASSRRQGHTLQFF.

Written as DNA, the CDR3 is TGTGCCAGCAGTGCCAGGGGCGGGAGCAATCAGCCCCAGCATTTT. Translated: CASSARGGSNQPQHF. The J gene is TRBJ1-5, the V gene TRBV2; maybe TRBD1 (6 bases). V was cut by 4 bases and J by 1 base, with 11 bases left in between. CDR1 and CDR2 from the germline V gene are SNHLY and FYNNEI. The CDR3 loop spans 15 amino acids. Drawing the rest from reference TRBV2 and TRBJ1-5, the complete variable domain is EPEVTQTPSHQVTQMGQEVILRCVPISNHLYFYWYRQILGQKVEFLVSFYNNEISEKSEIFDDQFSVERPDGSNFTLKIRSTKLEDSAMYFCASSARGGSNQPQHFGDGTRLSIL.

This clone was recorded many times. This chain joins TRBV10-3 and TRBJ2-7; the match to TRBD1 covers 9 bases. V lost 6 bases to trimming and J lost 5 bases; unmatched junction nucleotides: 5. The length of the CDR3 is 13 residues. Per the germline V gene, CDR1 is ENHRY and CDR2 is SYGVKD. For the CDR3, the DNA is TGTGCCATCAGGAAACAGGGGGCGGACGAGCAGTACTTC. It yields the protein CAIRKQGADEQYF.

The rearrangement links TRBV11-1 to TRBJ2-2; possible D gene TRBD1, 6 bases. CDR1 SGHAT and CDR2 FQDESV come from the germline V gene (reference sequence). The V end lost 5 bases, the J end lost 2 bases, and 12 bases lay between the germline ends. The CDR3 contains 15 residues. The CDR3 is CASSARQDNTGELFF. DNA for the CDR3: TGTGCCAGCAGCGCACGACAGGATAACACCGGGGAGCTGTTTTTT.

This clone was seen a few times. V is TRBV28 and J is TRBJ2-1, with D perhaps matching TRBD2 (6 bases). The CDR3 is 15 residues long. Trimming stripped 6 bases from V and 7 bases from J, with 19 bases between. Looked up from germline, CDR1 is MDHEN and CDR2 is SYDVKM. The DNA for the CDR3 is TGTGCCAGCAGGTTCGGGAGAACCGGAGGGAATGAGCAGTTCTTC. Amino acid sequence: CASRFGRTGGNEQFF.

The genes are TRBV6-5 and TRBJ1-2; 7 nucleotides line up with TRBD1. CDR1 MNHEY and CDR2 SVGAGI come from the germline V gene. The length of the CDR3 is 12 residues. V gave up 6 bases and J gave up 6 bases; unmatched junction bases: 4. CDR3 DNA: TGTGCCAGCAGCCGCGGACAGGATGGCTACACCTTC. It translates to CASSRGQDGYTF.

This clone has a handful of counts. This sequence joins TRBV14 and TRBJ2-1, with D tentatively TRBD2 (6 bases). Looked up from germline, CDR1 is SGHDN and CDR2 is FVKESK. This CDR3 contains 15 residues. Trimming left V 0 bases short and J 4 bases short, with 10 bases between. The CDR3 sequence is CASSQDLAQYNEQFF. The CDR3 DNA sequence: TGTGCCAGCAGCCAAGATCTAGCGCAATACAATGAGCAGTTCTTC. Full variable domain (rest looked up from reference TRBV14 and TRBJ2-1): EAGVTQFPSHSVIEKGQTVTLRCDPISGHDNLYWYRRVMGKEIKFLLHFVKESKQDESGMPNNRFLAERTGGTYSTLKVQPAELEDSGVYFCASSQDLAQYNEQFFGPGTRLTVL.

The chain is built from TRBV7-8 and TRBJ1-5; D might be TRBD1 (6 bases). Germline lookup yields CDR1 SGHVS and CDR2 FQNEAQ. Trimming left V 9 bases short and J 9 bases short, with 18 bases between. The CDR3 runs 13 residues. The CDR3 loop reads CASTSGPRGPQHF. The CDR3, as DNA: TGTGCCAGTACCTCTGGACCCAGGGGGCCCCAGCATTTT.

This clone occurred a few times. This chain uses TRBV7-9 with TRBJ2-1; tentatively, D is TRBD1 (5 bases). Looked up from germline, CDR1 is SEHNR and CDR2 is FQNEAQ (reference sequence). The CDR3 runs 12 residues. Trimming took off 1 base at V and 14 bases at J, with 12 bases between the two ends. CDR3 DNA sequence: TGTGCCAGCAGCTTAGTTCAGGGAAGAAAGTTCTTC. It codes for CASSLVQGRKFF.

This clone was observed a few times. The chain has TRBV10-3 and TRBJ2-1; D perhaps matches TRBD2 (6 bases). This CDR3 spans 16 amino acids. Per the germline V gene, CDR1 is ENHRY and CDR2 is SYGVKD. V was cut by 6 bases and J by 7 bases, with 22 bases left in between. The DNA for the CDR3 is TGTGCCATCAGCCCTCTGGGGGGTAACACCAGGAATGAGCAGTTCTTC. It encodes CAISPLGGNTRNEQFF.

This clone was seen a few times. The chain employs TRBV28 and TRBJ2-7; a weak D match, TRBD1 (5 bases). Trimming took 3 bases from V and 3 from J, leaving 15 bases between them. This CDR3 is built from 15 residues. Germline V gene sequence: CDR1 MDHEN, CDR2 SYDVKM. CDR3 DNA sequence: TGTGCCAGCAGTTTTTTAGTAGGAGACAGCTACGAGCAGTACTTC. This encodes CASSFLVGDSYEQYF. The whole variable domain, remainder taken from reference TRBV28 and TRBJ2-7, is DVKVTQSSRYLVKRTGEKVFLECVQDMDHENMFWYRQDPGLGLRLIYFSYDVKMKEKGDIPEGYSVSREKKERFSLILESASTNQTSMYLCASSFLVGDSYEQYFGPGTRLTVT.

The rearrangement uses TRBV6-5 and TRBJ2-4; D possibly matches TRBD1 or TRBD2 (5 bases each). Germline V gene sequence: CDR1 MNHEY, CDR2 SVGAGI. The CDR3 runs 13 residues. The V end was cut by 7 bases, the J end by 0 bases, with 7 bases between. DNA for the CDR3: TGTGCCAGCACCGGGACAGCCAAAAACATTCAGTACTTC. This gives the protein CASTGTAKNIQYF.

This clone appeared a few times. CDR3 nucleotide sequence: TGTGCCAGCAGCCAGCAAGGACAGGGAAACTATGGCTACACCTTC. This translates into CASSQQGQGNYGYTF. The chain combines TRBV9 with TRBJ1-2; 8 nucleotides align to TRBD1. Germline CDR1 and CDR2: SGDLS and YYNGEE. The ends lost 4 bases at V and 2 bases at J; junction bases unmatched: 7. The CDR3 runs 15 residues.

The sample holds a few counts of this clone. The CDR3 here is CASSWGSNGDTQYF. The CDR3 DNA reads TGTGCCAGCAGCTGGGGGAGTAATGGAGATACGCAGTATTTT. The rearrangement joins TRBV7-2 to TRBJ2-3; tentatively, D is TRBD1 or TRBD2 (5 bases each). Deletions cut 4 bases from V and 5 bases from J, with 13 bases between. Germline CDR1 reads SGHTA; CDR2 reads FQGNSA. This CDR3 is built from 14 residues.

This clone was detected once. Relative to the germline gene, one junction end is altered; a read error may explain this. The chain carries TRBV25-1 and TRBJ2-5; the D is unclear. The CDR3 has 12 residues. In germline, CDR1 is MGHDK, CDR2 SYGVNS. The CDR3 DNA reads TGTGCCAGCAGTGAGCGAGGAGAGGCCCAGTACTTC. Protein sequence: CASSERGEAQYF.

This chain links TRBV6-1 with TRBJ2-5, with D unresolved. The CDR3 sequence is 12 residues long. Trimming stripped 7 bases from V and 4 bases from J, with 10 bases between. The V gene's germline CDR1 is MNHNS and CDR2 SASEGT. The chain's CDR3 is CASTVPRETQYF. Here the CDR3 DNA reads TGTGCCAGCACTGTGCCCCGAGAGACCCAGTACTTC.

This clone turned up a few times. The V call is TRBV2, the J call TRBJ1-1; TRBD1 matches at 8 bases. Germline values: CDR1 SNHLY, CDR2 FYNNEI. The CDR3 has 18 residues. Unmatched junction bases numbered 15, after V lost 5 bases and J lost 1 base. CDR3 in DNA: TGTGCCAGCAGTTTCACCCCGACAGGGGCATTTGCGAACACTGAAGCTTTCTTT. This encodes CASSFTPTGAFANTEAFF.

J is TRBJ1-2 and V is TRBV7-9; 7 bases line up with TRBD1. The CDR3 is 14 residues long. Germline CDR1 and CDR2: SEHNR and FQNEAQ (reference sequence). V lost 3 bases and J lost 4; bases outside the gene matches: 5. The CDR3 DNA reads TGTGCCAGCAGCTTTCCCACAGGGGTCTATGGCTACACCTTC. Translating it yields CASSFPTGVYGYTF.

This clone was seen many times. The chain joins TRBV5-6 to TRBJ2-7; D is ambiguous. CDR1 and CDR2 from the germline V gene are SGHDT and YYEEEE. CDR3 length equals 12 residues. V shed 0 bases and J shed 4 bases, with 5 bases lying between them. Written as DNA, the CDR3 is TGTGCCAGCAGCTTGGACAAATACGAGCAGTACTTC. This gives the protein CASSLDKYEQYF.

The chain couples TRBV10-3 to TRBJ1-2; TRBD1 agrees at 8 bases. From germline, CDR1 is ENHRY and CDR2 SYGVKD. This CDR3 is built from 13 residues. With 6 bases clipped from V and 7 bases from J, the junction kept 7 bases outside the gene matches. CDR3 amino acids: CAIRDREGVGYTF. CDR3 DNA: TGTGCCATCAGGGACAGGGAAGGGGTTGGCTACACCTTC.